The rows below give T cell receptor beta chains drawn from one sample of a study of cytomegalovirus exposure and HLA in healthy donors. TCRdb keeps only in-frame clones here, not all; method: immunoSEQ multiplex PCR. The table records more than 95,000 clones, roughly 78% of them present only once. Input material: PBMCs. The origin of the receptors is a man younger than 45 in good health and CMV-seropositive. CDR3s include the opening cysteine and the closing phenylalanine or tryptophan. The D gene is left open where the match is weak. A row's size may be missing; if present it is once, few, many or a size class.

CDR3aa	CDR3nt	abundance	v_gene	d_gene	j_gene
CASRKTGKLGAEAFF	TGTGCCAGTAGAAAAACAGGGAAGCTGGGGGCTGAAGCTTTCTTT	few	TRBV19	.	TRBJ1-1
CASSLPLRYF	TGTGCCAGCAGCTTACCGCTAAGGTACTTC	.	TRBV7-8	.	TRBJ2-5
CASSSTGGSGANVLTF	TGTGCCAGCAGCTCTACCGGGGGCTCTGGGGCCAACGTCCTGACTTTC	.	TRBV7-2	.	TRBJ2-6
CASSLGGPDTGELFF	TGTGCCAGCAGCTTAGGGGGGCCAGACACCGGGGAGCTGTTTTTT	.	TRBV11-3	.	TRBJ2-2
CASSLHMGHQAKNIQYF	TGTGCCAGCAGCTTACATATGGGACACCAGGCCAAAAACATTCAGTACTTC	.	TRBV7-8	.	TRBJ2-4
CASSLGHGVDTQYF	TGTGCCAGCAGCTTAGGTCACGGGGTAGATACGCAGTATTTT	.	TRBV7-6	.	TRBJ2-3
CASSPSGPNTGELFF	TGTGCCAGCAGCCCTAGCGGTCCGAACACCGGGGAGCTGTTTTTT	.	TRBV7-7	TRBD2	TRBJ2-2
CASILDTQYF	TGCGCCAGCATTCTGGATACGCAGTATTTT	.	TRBV23-1	.	TRBJ2-3
CASSPRDRAILKSIGYGYTF	TGTGCCAGCAGTCCCAGGGACAGGGCCATACTAAAATCCATTGGGTATGGCTACACCTTC	once	TRBV2	TRBD1	TRBJ1-2
CASSSTGGTDTQYF	TGTGCCAGTAGTTCGACGGGGGGCACAGATACGCAGTATTTT	.	TRBV19	.	TRBJ2-3
CASSPRGNREQETQYF	TGTGCCAGCAGCCCCAGGGGTAACAGGGAGCAAGAGACCCAGTACTTC	once	TRBV9	.	TRBJ2-5
CASRGGGTDTQYF	TGTGCCAGCAGAGGAGGAGGCACAGATACGCAGTATTTT	.	TRBV11-2	.	TRBJ2-3
CASSVQPGVETQYF	TGTGCCAGCAGCGTACAGCCCGGGGTGGAGACCCAGTACTTC	.	TRBV9	.	TRBJ2-5
CASSSDFLDTQYF	TGTGCCAGCAGCTCGGACTTTTTAGATACGCAGTATTTT	.	TRBV5-4	.	TRBJ2-3
CASSPLGTGDNEQFF	TGTGCCAGCTCACCACTAGGGACAGGGGATAATGAGCAGTTCTTC	.	TRBV18	TRBD1	TRBJ2-1
CASSLNVGASGNTIYF	TGTGCCAGCAGCTTAAATGTGGGGGCTTCTGGAAACACCATATATTTT	.	TRBV7-6	.	TRBJ1-3
CASSFPGILVWPLSPGYTF	TGTGCCAGCAGTTTTCCGGGTATTTTGGTCTGGCCACTTTCCCCCGGCTACACCTTC	.	TRBV28	.	TRBJ1-2
CASSRTAGASSTDTQYF	TGTGCCAGCAGCCGGACGGCGGGGGCTTCTAGCACAGATACGCAGTATTTT	.	TRBV11-1	.	TRBJ2-3
CASSPTGGQGGFGSYEQYF	TGTGCCAGCAGCCCAACGGGGGGACAGGGAGGATTCGGATCCTACGAGCAGTACTTC	.	TRBV14	TRBD1	TRBJ2-7
CASSLGRDPSNYGYTF	TGCGCCAGCAGCTTGGGGAGGGATCCTTCTAACTATGGCTACACCTTC	.	TRBV5-1	.	TRBJ1-2
CASSLAPAGEYEQYF	TGTGCCAGCAGCTTGGCCCCAGCGGGGGAGTACGAGCAGTACTTC	.	TRBV5-5	TRBD2	TRBJ2-7
CASSSSYSGTSTDTQYF	TGTGCCAGTAGTTCGTCCTATAGCGGGACAAGCACAGATACGCAGTATTTT	.	TRBV19	TRBD2	TRBJ2-3
CASSVTGTVLNYGYTF	TGTGCCAGCAGCGTTACCGGGACAGTCCTAAACTATGGCTACACCTTC	.	TRBV9	TRBD1	TRBJ1-2
CASSRTGIGGEQFF	TGTGCCAGCTCACGTACTGGGATAGGCGGGGAGCAGTTCTTC	.	TRBV18	.	TRBJ2-1
CASSSLGDSSYNSPLHF	TGTGCCAGCAGCTCCCTGGGGGACAGCTCCTATAATTCACCCCTCCACTTT	.	TRBV7-2	TRBD1	TRBJ1-6
CASSPRGSSGNTIYF	TGTGCCAGCTCACCACGCGGGAGCTCTGGAAACACCATATATTTT	.	TRBV18	.	TRBJ1-3
CSVERGQGAAEAFF	TGCAGCGTTGAACGGGGACAGGGGGCCGCTGAAGCTTTCTTT	.	TRBV29-1	TRBD1	TRBJ1-1
CASSSRRGLSGNTIYF	TGTGCCAGCAGCTCCCGTAGGGGGCTCTCTGGAAACACCATATATTTT	.	TRBV11-2	TRBD1	TRBJ1-3